This entry lists 9 T cell receptor beta chains sequenced from one sample in a study of tumor-infiltrating lymphocytes in primary liver carcinoma. Priming with a constant-region primer yielded TCR beta cDNA from 500 ng total RNA. Libraries covering TCR beta were generated through three nested multiplex PCR rounds (using a slightly modified ARM-PCR). Rounds one and two of PCR, each of about 10 cycles, were primed with TRBV1-TRBV30 forward primers and a C-beta reverse primer. TCRdb re-derived calls from the multiplex PCR reads in MiXCR, one entry per CDR3 protein. The table includes about 330,000 distinct CDR3 sequences, approximately 65% detected once. The study extracted blood RNA from unsorted whole blood and also extracted germline DNA. The sample taken for sequencing was peripheral blood. The receptor set was obtained from a man aged 40-55 years with primary liver carcinoma and hepatitis B virus infection.

Points on this clonotype: A much larger clone differs from this one at a single base, so this may be a read error. The chain joins TRBV6-1 to TRBJ2-3, with 13 bases identical to TRBD2. The CDR3 is 15 amino acids. Germline values: CDR1 MNHNS, CDR2 SASEGT. The CDR3 DNA reads as TGTGCCAGCAGTGCAAGACTAGCGGGAGGAGATAAGCAGTATTTT. Encoded protein: CASSARLAGGDKQYF.

The chain combines TRBV6-1 with TRBJ2-5; 12 nucleotides align to TRBD2. From germline, CDR1 is MNHNS and CDR2 SASEGT. This CDR3 contains 18 residues. Trimming took 7 bases from V and 5 from J; bases not matched to a gene: 17. Here the CDR3 reads CASKGFEGLAGTSETQYF. As DNA, the CDR3 is TGTGCCAGCAAGGGCTTTGAAGGACTAGCGGGAACAAGCGAGACCCAGTACTTC.

A remark on this clonotype: This may come from a read error, since a much larger clone is one base off. V is TRBV13 and J is TRBJ2-4; D unresolved. In germline, CDR1 is PRHDT, CDR2 FYEKMQ (reference sequence). CDR3 length: 13 amino acids. V lost 4 bases and J lost 9, with 13 bases in between. CDR3 coding DNA: TGTGCCAGCAGCTCCCTGGCTCCGGGCATTCAGTACTTC. This translates into CASSSLAPGIQYF.

The chain is built from TRBV29-1 and TRBJ2-5, with TRBD2 matching over 12 bases. The V gene's germline CDR1 is SQVTM and CDR2 ANQGSEA. Trimming at V came to 3 bases and at J to 6 bases, leaving 2 bases not matched to a gene. This CDR3 comprises 13 residues. The CDR3 nucleotides are TGCAGCGTTGATCTAGCGGGGGGGCAGACCCAGTACTTC. Amino acids: CSVDLAGGQTQYF.

Note on this clonotype: A read error may explain this, as a much larger clone is one base away. The genes are TRBV29-1 and TRBJ1-1; D gene unclear. Germline-derived CDR1 and CDR2 are SQVTM and ANQGSEA. The CDR3 runs 13 residues. CDR3 bases: TGCGGCGTTGAAGGACGCCTAAACACTGAAGCTTTCTTT. Translation: CGVEGRLNTEAFF.

J is TRBJ2-5 and V is TRBV7-9; D is undetermined. V lost 4 bases to trimming and J lost 14 bases, with 32 bases between them. The CDR3 length is 17 residues. The V gene's germline CDR1 is SEHNR and CDR2 FQNEAQ (reference sequence). The DNA for the CDR3 is TGTGCCAGCAGCTCTAACATCGGGCGGTCGGCCTCCTACGAGCACTACTTC. Translation: CASSSNIGRSASYEHYF.

The V and J genes are TRBV2 and TRBJ1-4; TRBD1 might be the D (5 bases). The germline CDR1 and CDR2 sequences are SNHLY and FYNNEI. Deletions cut 7 bases from V and 12 bases from J, with 21 bases between. The CDR3 totals 14 residues. CDR3 sequence (DNA): TGTGCCAGCACCCAGGAAAGGGGTTCCGAAGAACTGTTTTTT. This gives the protein CASTQERGSEELFF.

The gene calls are TRBV11-1 and TRBJ2-7, with D hard to call. The V gene lost 0 bases and the J gene lost 3 bases, with 12 bases spanning the gap. The CDR3 contains 15 residues. Germline values: CDR1 SGHAT, CDR2 FQDESV (reference sequence). The CDR3 nucleotides are TGTGCCAGCAGCTTAGCGATGGACCGTCACTACGAGCAGTACTTC. It codes for CASSLAMDRHYEQYF.

This clonotype was recorded at least ten times. This chain connects TRBV11-2 to TRBJ1-4; possible D gene TRBD1, 5 bases. The CDR3 covers 13 residues. CDR1 and CDR2 from the germline V gene are SGHAT and FQNNGV. Trimming left V 6 bases short and J 10 bases short, with 15 bases between. The CDR3 DNA follows: TGTGCCAGCAGTTTCACAGGTCTCGGAAAACTGTTTTTT. Translated, it gives CASSFTGLGKLFF.